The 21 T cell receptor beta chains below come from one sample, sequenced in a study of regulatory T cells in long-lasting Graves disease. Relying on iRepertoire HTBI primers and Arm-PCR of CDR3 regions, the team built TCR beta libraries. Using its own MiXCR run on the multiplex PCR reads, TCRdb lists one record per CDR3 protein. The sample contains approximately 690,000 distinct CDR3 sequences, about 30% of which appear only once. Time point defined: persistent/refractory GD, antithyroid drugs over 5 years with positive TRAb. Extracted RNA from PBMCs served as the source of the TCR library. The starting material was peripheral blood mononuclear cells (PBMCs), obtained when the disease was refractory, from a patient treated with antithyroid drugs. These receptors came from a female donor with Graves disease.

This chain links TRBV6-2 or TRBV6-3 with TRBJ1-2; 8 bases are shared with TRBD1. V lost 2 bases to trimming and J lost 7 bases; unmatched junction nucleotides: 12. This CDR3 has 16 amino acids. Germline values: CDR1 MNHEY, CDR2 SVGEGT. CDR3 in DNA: TGTGCCAGCAGTTACATCTGGACAGGGCGCGGGGGTGGCTACACCTTC. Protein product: CASSYIWTGRGGGYTF.

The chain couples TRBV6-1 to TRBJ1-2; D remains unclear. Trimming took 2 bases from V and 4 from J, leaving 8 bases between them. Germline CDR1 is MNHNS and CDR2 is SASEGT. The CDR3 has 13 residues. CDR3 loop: CASSERAGYGYTF. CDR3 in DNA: TGTGCCAGCAGTGAAAGGGCAGGCTATGGCTACACCTTC.

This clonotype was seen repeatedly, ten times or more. CDR3 residues: CASSQGAGYGYTF. Here the CDR3 DNA reads TGTGCCAGCAGCCAAGGGGCTGGCTATGGCTACACCTTC. The chain recombines TRBV3-1 with TRBJ1-2, with D uncertain. The CDR3 is 13 residues long. V was shortened by 1 base and J by 4 bases, with 7 bases between the two germline ends. Germline CDR1 and CDR2: LGHDT and YNNKEL (reference sequence).

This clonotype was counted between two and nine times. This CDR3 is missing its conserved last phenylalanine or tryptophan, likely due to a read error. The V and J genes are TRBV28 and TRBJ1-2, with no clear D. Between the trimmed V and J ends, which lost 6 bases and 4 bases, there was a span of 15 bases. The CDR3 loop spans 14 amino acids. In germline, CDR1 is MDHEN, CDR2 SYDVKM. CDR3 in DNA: TGTGCCAGCAGCAATCCGTTAGGCGGCTATGGCTACACCCTC. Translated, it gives CASSNPLGGYGYTL.

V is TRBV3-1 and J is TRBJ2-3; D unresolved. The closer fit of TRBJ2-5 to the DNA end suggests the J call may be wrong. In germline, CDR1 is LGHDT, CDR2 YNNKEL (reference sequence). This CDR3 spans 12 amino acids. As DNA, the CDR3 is TGTGCCAGCAGCCTAAGCTACGAGACCCAGTACTTC. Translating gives CASSLSYETQYF.

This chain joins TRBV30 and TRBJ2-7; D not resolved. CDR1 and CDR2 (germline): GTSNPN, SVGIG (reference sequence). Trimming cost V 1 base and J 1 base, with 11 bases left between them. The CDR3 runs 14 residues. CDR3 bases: TGTGCCTGGAGTGAAATTCCATTTTCCTACGAGCAGTACTTC. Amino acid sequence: CAWSEIPFSYEQYF.

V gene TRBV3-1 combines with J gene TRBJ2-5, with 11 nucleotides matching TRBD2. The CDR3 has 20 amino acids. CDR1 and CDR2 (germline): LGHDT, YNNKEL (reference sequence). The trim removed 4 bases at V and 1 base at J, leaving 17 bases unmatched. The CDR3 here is CASSPIGTSGRGGIQETQYF. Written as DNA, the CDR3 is TGTGCCAGCAGCCCCATAGGCACTAGCGGGAGAGGAGGGATCCAAGAGACCCAGTACTTC.

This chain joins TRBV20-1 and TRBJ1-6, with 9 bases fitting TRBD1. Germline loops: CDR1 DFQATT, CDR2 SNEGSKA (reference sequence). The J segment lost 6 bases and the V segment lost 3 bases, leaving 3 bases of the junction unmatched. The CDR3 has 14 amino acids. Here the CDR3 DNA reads TGCAGTGCTAGTTTACAGGGGGCTAATTCACCCCTCCACTTT. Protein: CSASLQGANSPLHF.

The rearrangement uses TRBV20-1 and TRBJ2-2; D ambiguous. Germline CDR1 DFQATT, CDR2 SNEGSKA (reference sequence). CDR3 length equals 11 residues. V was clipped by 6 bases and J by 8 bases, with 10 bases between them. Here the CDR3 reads CSAAGAGELFF. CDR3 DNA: TGCAGTGCCGCCGGAGCTGGGGAGCTGTTTTTT.

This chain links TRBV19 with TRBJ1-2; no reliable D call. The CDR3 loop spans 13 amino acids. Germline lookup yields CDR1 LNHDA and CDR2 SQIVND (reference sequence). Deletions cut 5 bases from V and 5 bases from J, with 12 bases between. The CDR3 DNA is TGTGCCAGTAGTGTCCGGGATCTTTATGGCTACACCTTC. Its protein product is CASSVRDLYGYTF. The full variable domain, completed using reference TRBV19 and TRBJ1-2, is DGGITQSPKYLFRKEGQNVTLSCEQNLNHDAMYWYRQDPGQGLRLIYYSQIVNDFQKGDIAEGYSVSREKKESFPLTVTSAQKNPTAFYLCASSVRDLYGYTFGSGTRLTVV.

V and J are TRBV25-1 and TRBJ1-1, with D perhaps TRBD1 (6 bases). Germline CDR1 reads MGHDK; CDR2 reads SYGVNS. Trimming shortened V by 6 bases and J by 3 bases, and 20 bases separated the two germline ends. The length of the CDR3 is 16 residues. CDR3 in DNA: TGTGCCAGCAGCAGTCGGGGCGGGGGGCTGTACACTGAAGCTTTCTTT. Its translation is CASSSRGGGLYTEAFF.

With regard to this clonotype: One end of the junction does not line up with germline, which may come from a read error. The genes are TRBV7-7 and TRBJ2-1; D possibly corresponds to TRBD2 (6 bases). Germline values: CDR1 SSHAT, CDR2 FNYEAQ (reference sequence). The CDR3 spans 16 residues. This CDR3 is CASRSSVGGYGDEQFF. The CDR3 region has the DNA TGTGCTAGCAGATCTAGCGTGGGAGGCTACGGCGATGAGCAGTTCTTC.

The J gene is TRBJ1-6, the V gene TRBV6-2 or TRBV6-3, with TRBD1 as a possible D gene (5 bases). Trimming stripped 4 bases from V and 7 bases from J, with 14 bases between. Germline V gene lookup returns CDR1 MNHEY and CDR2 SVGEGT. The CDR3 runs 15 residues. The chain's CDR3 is CASSLSTGKNSPLHF. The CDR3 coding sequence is TGTGCCAGCAGTTTATCTACAGGCAAGAATTCACCCCTCCACTTT.

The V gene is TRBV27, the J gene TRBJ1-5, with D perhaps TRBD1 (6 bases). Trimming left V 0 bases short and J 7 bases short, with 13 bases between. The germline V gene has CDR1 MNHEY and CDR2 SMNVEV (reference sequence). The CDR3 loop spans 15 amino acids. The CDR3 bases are TGTGCCAGCAGTTTATCGTGGGGGGCTGGACAGCCCCAGCATTTT. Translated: CASSLSWGAGQPQHF.

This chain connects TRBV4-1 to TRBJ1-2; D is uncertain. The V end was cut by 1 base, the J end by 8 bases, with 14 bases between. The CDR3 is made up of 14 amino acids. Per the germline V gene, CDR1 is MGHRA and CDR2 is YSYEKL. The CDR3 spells CASSQVGRADGYTF. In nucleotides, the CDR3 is TGCGCCAGCAGCCAAGTCGGAAGGGCGGACGGCTACACCTTC.

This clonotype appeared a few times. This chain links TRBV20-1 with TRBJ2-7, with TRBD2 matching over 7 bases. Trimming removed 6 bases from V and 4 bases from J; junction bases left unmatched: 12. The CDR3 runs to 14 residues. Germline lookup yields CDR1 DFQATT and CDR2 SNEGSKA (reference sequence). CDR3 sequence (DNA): TGCAGTGCACAGTTCGGGGCGGGAGAGTACGAGCAGTACTTC. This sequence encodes CSAQFGAGEYEQYF.

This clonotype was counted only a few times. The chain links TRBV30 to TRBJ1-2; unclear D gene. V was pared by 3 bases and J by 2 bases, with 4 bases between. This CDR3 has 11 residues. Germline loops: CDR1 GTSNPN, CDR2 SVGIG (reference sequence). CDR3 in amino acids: CAWRGNYGYTF. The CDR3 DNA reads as TGTGCCTGGAGAGGAAACTATGGCTACACCTTC. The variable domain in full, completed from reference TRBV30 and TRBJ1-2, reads SQTIHQWPATLVQPVGSPLSLECTVEGTSNPNLYWYRQAAGRGLQLLFYSVGIGQISSEVPQNLSASRPQDRQFILSSKKLLLSDSGFYLCAWRGNYGYTFGSGTRLTVV.

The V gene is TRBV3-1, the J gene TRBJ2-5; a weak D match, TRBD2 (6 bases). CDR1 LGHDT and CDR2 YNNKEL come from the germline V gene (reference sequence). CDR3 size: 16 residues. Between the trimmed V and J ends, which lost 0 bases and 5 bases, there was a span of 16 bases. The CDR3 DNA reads TGTGCCAGCAGCCAAGAAGTGGGGAGGCCCCTGGAGACCCAGTACTTC. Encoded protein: CASSQEVGRPLETQYF.

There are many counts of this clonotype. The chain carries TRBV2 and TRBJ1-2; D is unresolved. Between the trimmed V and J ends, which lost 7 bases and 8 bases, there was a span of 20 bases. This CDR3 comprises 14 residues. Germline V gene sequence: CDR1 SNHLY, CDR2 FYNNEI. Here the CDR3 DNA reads TGTGCCAGCAAGGTCCGGGCCCCCACGGCCGGCTACACCTTC. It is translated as CASKVRAPTAGYTF.

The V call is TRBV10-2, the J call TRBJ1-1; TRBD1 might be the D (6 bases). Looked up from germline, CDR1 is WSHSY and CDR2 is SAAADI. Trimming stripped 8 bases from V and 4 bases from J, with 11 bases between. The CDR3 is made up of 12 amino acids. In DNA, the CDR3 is TGCGCCAGCCAACAGGGCTTCACTGAAGCTTTCTTT. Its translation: CASQQGFTEAFF.

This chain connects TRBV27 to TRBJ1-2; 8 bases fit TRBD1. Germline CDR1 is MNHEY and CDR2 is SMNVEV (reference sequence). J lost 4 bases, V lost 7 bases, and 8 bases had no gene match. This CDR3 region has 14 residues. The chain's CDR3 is CASTDRENLYGYTF. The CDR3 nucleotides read TGTGCCAGCACGGACAGGGAAAATCTCTATGGCTACACCTTC.